One sample yielded the 4 T cell receptor beta chains listed below, sequenced in a study of blood T cell repertoires in COVID-19. Generated by immunoSEQ multiplex PCR, the TCRdb table keeps only in-frame clones and is missing some. The data hold a few hundred thousand clones, with 86% observed a single time. Material: peripheral blood. These receptors all come from a man older than 75 with acute or convalescent COVID-19.

This sequence joins TRBV5-1 and TRBJ2-7, with 14 bases lining up with TRBD2. Per the germline V gene, CDR1 is SGHRS and CDR2 is YFSETQ. This CDR3 comprises 20 residues. Losses at the gene ends were 3 bases for V and 1 base for J; bases not matched to a gene: 15. This CDR3 is CASSSGRTSGRWGLSYEQYF. DNA for the CDR3: TGCGCCAGCAGCTCTGGAAGGACTAGCGGGAGGTGGGGATTGTCCTACGAGCAGTACTTC.

V gene TRBV7-6 combines with J gene TRBJ2-2, with 8 nucleotides matching TRBD1. Germline assignment: CDR1 SGHVS and CDR2 FNYEAQ. The CDR3 spans 16 residues. With 1 base clipped from V and 5 bases from J, the junction kept 6 bases outside the gene matches. The CDR3 coding sequence is TGTGCCAGCAGCTTAGGAAGTGGACAGGGAACCGGGGAGCTGTTTTTT. Translating gives CASSLGSGQGTGELFF.

The V call is TRBV19, the J call TRBJ1-5; D uncertain. From germline, CDR1 is LNHDA and CDR2 SQIVND (reference sequence). There are 14 residues in the CDR3. Trimming left V 5 bases short and J 4 bases short, with 12 bases between. The CDR3 here is CASSLSGNNQPQHF. The CDR3 nucleotides are TGTGCCAGTAGTCTGTCAGGTAATAATCAGCCCCAGCATTTT.

V gene TRBV5-1 combines with J gene TRBJ2-7, with D perhaps TRBD1 (5 bases). Germline V gene sequence: CDR1 SGHRS, CDR2 YFSETQ. V lost 0 bases, J lost 3 bases, and 13 bases lay in between. The length of the CDR3 is 15 residues. This CDR3 reads CASSLAQGRVYEQYF. The CDR3 DNA follows: TGCGCCAGCAGCTTGGCGCAGGGAAGGGTCTACGAGCAGTACTTC.